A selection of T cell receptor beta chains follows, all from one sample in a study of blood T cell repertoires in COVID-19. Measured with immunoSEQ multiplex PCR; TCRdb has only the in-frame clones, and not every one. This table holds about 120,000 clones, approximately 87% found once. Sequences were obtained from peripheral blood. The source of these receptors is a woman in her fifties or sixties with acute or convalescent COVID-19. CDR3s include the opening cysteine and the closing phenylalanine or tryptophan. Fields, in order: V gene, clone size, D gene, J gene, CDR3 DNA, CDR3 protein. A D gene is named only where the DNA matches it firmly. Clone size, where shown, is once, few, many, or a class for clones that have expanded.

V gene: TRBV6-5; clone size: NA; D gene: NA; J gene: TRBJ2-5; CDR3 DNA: TGTGCCAGCAGTTACTCCCGAAGGGGCTTGCAAGAGACCCAGTACTTC; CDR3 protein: CASSYSRRGLQETQYF
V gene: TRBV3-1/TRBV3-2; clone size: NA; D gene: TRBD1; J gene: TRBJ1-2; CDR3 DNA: TGTGCCAGCAGCCAAGATTGGGACAGGGAGTATTATGGCTACACCTTC; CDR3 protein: CASSQDWDREYYGYTF
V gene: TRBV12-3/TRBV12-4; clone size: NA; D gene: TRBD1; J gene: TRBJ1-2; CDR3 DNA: TGTGCCAGCACAGGGGGGCGCGGTGGCTACACCTTC; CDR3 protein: CASTGGRGGYTF
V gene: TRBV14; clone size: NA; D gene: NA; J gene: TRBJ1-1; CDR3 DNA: TGTGCCAGCAGCCAAGAGGGAATGGGGCTTACTGAAGCTTTCTTT; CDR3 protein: CASSQEGMGLTEAFF
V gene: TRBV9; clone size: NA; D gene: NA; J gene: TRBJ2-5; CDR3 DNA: TGTGCCAGCAGCGCCGACTGGACAGGGAGGGTGACCCAGTACTTC; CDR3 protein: CASSADWTGRVTQYF
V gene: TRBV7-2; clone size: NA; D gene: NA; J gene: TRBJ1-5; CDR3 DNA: TGTGCCAGCAGCTTACAGGGCTATAGCAATCAGCCCCAGCATTTT; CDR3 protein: CASSLQGYSNQPQHF
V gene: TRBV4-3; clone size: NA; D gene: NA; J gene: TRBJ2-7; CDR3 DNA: TGCGCCAGCAGCCAAGACAGAGGGGGAGGGTACGAGCAGTACTTC; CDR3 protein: CASSQDRGGGYEQYF
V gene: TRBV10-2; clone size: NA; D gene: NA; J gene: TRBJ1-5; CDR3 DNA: TGCGCCAGCGGGGCAGCTCATAGCAATCAGCCCCAGCATTTT; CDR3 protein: CASGAAHSNQPQHF
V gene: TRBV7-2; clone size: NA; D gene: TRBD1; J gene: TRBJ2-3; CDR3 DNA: TGTGCCAGCAGCTCCCGGGACAGCTTCACAGATACGCAGTATTTT; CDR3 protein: CASSSRDSFTDTQYF
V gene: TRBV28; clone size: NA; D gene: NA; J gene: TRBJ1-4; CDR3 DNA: TGTGCCAGCAGAATCGGACAACTTAATGAAAAACTGTTTTTT; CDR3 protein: CASRIGQLNEKLFF
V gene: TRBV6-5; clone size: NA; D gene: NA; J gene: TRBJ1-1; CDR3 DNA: TGTGCCAGCACAGGGTTCGGGCGGACTGAAGCTTTCTTT; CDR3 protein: CASTGFGRTEAFF
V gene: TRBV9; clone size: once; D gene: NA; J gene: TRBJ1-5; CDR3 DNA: TGTGCCAGCAGCCCCCAGGGTAGTCAGCCCCAGCATTTT; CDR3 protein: CASSPQGSQPQHF
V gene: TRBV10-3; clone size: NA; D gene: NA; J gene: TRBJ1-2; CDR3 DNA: TGTGCCATCAGTGAGGGGGGGTCTTACTATGGCTACACCTTC; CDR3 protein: CAISEGGSYYGYTF
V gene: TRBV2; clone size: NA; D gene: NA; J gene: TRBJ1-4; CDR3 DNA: TGTGCCAGCGTTCGGGATTCTGCAACTAATGAAAAACTGTTTTTT; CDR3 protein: CASVRDSATNEKLFF
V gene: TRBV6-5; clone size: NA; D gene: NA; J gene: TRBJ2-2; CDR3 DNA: TGTGCCAGCAGGGACAGACCGAACACCGGGGAGCTGTTTTTT; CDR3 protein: CASRDRPNTGELFF
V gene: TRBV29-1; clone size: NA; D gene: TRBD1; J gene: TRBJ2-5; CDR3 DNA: TGCAGCGCCCTGGACAGGGAGGTGGAGACCCAGTACTTC; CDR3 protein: CSALDREVETQYF
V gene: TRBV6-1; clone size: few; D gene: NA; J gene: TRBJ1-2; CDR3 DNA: TGTGCCAGCAGTGAAGCCCTGAATACCTATATCGGGTATGGCTACACCTTC; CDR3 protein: CASSEALNTYIGYGYTF
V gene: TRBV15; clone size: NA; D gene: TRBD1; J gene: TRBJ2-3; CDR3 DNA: TGTGCCACCAGCACCGTCGAGGACAGGGTTACAGATACGCAGTATTTT; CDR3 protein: CATSTVEDRVTDTQYF
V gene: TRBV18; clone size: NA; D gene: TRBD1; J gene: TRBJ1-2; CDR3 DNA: TGTGCCAGCTCCCAAAGACAGGGGTCCGGGTATGGCTACACCTTC; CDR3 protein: CASSQRQGSGYGYTF
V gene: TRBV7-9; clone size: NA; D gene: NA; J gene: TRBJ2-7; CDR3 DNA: TGTGCCAGCAGCTTTGGAAGTGACAGCTCCTACGAGCAGTACTTC; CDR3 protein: CASSFGSDSSYEQYF
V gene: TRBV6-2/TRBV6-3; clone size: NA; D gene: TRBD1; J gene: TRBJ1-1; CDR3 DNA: TGTGCCAGCAGTTACTCGACCGGGACAGGGGCCCTCACTGAAGCTTTCTTT; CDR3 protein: CASSYSTGTGALTEAFF
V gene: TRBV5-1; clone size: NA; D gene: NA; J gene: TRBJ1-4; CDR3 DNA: TGCGCCAGCACGCAGGGAAATAATGAAAAACTGTTTTTT; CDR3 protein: CASTQGNNEKLFF